A selection of T cell receptor beta chains follows, all from one sample in a study of T cell responses to AZD1222 COVID-19 vaccine. TCRdb's table, derived via immunoSEQ multiplex PCR, lists solely in-frame clones and lacks some. The sample lists 200,000 or so clones; 94% were seen once. Sequencing was performed on peripheral blood, taken on day 0 of AZD1222 vaccination. The receptors here all came from an adult in good health. The CDR3 runs from the conserved cysteine through the conserved F or W. The D gene is left open where the match is weak. Some rows mark clone size as missing; the rest say once, few, many or name a class of expanded clone.

v_gene	j_gene	abundance	d_gene	CDR3nt	CDR3aa
TRBV3-1/TRBV3-2	TRBJ1-3	-	-	TGTGCCAGCAGCCAAGATGGACAGCAAACTGGAAACACCATATATTTT	CASSQDGQQTGNTIYF
TRBV5-4	TRBJ2-1	-	TRBD2	TGTGCCAGCAGCTTGGGAGCGGGAGCTACCAATGAGCAGTTCTTC	CASSLGAGATNEQFF
TRBV7-9	TRBJ2-7	-	-	TGTGCCAGCAGCCCCGCCTCTCGACGCGGCGGTCGTTCCGAGCAGTACTTC	CASSPASRRGGRSEQYF
TRBV28	TRBJ2-3	-	TRBD2	TGTGCCAGCATTCCAAGCGCGGGAGTCCCTAGCACAGATACGCAGTATTTT	CASIPSAGVPSTDTQYF
TRBV4-3	TRBJ1-1	-	-	TGCGCCAGCAGCCAAGGGACAAGGAACACTGAAGCTTTCTTT	CASSQGTRNTEAFF
TRBV13	TRBJ2-7	-	TRBD2	TGTGCCAGCAGCCCCGGACTAGCGGCCTCCTACGAGCAGTACTTC	CASSPGLAASYEQYF
TRBV28	TRBJ1-5	-	-	TGTGCCAGCAGTTTAAGAAGCAATCAGCCCCAGCATTTT	CASSLRSNQPQHF
TRBV14	TRBJ2-5	-	-	TGTGCCAGCAGCCAAGAGAGAGGGGTGGGAGAGACCCAGTACTTC	CASSQERGVGETQYF
TRBV7-6	TRBJ2-1	-	-	TGTGCCAGCAGCTTAGGACTAGAAGTTACCCATGAGCAGTTCTTC	CASSLGLEVTHEQFF
TRBV18	TRBJ2-2	-	-	TGTGCCAGCTCACTTTTAAACACCGGGGAGCTGTTTTTT	CASSLLNTGELFF
TRBV7-8	TRBJ1-3	once	-	TGTGCCAGCAGCTTTATGGAGGCTGGAAACACCATATATTTT	CASSFMEAGNTIYF
TRBV7-9	TRBJ1-2	-	-	TGTGCCAGCAGCCCACCCCAGGGGAACTATGGCTACACCTTC	CASSPPQGNYGYTF
TRBV5-1	TRBJ2-3	-	TRBD1	TGCGCCAGCAGCTGGACAGGGGGAGATACGCAGTATTTT	CASSWTGGDTQYF
TRBV6-1	TRBJ1-5	-	-	TGTGCCAGCAGTGACCAAGGACGGACAAATCAGCCCCAGCATTTT	CASSDQGRTNQPQHF
TRBV10-3	TRBJ2-7	-	-	TGTGCCATCAGGAGGGGGAGGTCCTACGAGCAGTACTTC	CAIRRGRSYEQYF
TRBV7-6	TRBJ2-3	-	TRBD1	TGTGCCAGCAGCTTTACAGGGGGCTGGACGCCCGTAGATACGCAGTATTTT	CASSFTGGWTPVDTQYF
TRBV6-5	TRBJ1-4	-	TRBD1	TGTGCCAGCAGTTCCGGGACAGCGATTCGAGAAAAACTGTTTTTT	CASSSGTAIREKLFF
TRBV27	TRBJ1-2	-	-	TGTGCCAGCAGTTTAAGGGAGGGGTATGGCTACACCTTC	CASSLREGYGYTF
TRBV5-4	TRBJ2-3	-	-	TGTGCCAGCAGCCAGGATAGCCTCGCACTGGGTACGCAGTATTTT	CASSQDSLALGTQYF
TRBV30	TRBJ2-2	-	-	TGTGCCTGGAGCCCCGACGGCACCGGGGAGCTGTTTTTT	CAWSPDGTGELFF
TRBV5-1	TRBJ1-2	-	TRBD1	TGCGCCAGCAGCCTAGGCGATCGGACAGGGCTGAACTATGGCTACACCTTC	CASSLGDRTGLNYGYTF
TRBV3-1/TRBV3-2	TRBJ1-2	-	-	TGTGCCAGCAGCCAAGAAGGTAGAGGCTACACCTTC	CASSQEGRGYTF
TRBV10-3	TRBJ2-3	-	TRBD2	TGTGCCATCAGCACGGGACTAGCAGAGACCACAGATACGCAGTATTTT	CAISTGLAETTDTQYF
TRBV27	TRBJ1-1	once	-	TGTGCCAGCAGTCACGGGAACACTGAAGCTTTCTTT	CASSHGNTEAFF
TRBV28	TRBJ1-5	-	TRBD1	TGTGCCAGCAGTCACGACAGGGTTCAGCCCCAGCATTTT	CASSHDRVQPQHF
TRBV11-2	TRBJ2-2	-	-	TGTGCCAGCAGCCTGGAGAACACCGGGGAGCTGTTTTTT	CASSLENTGELFF
TRBV6-1	TRBJ1-5	-	-	TGTGCCAGCAGTGAACGGGGCAACCAGCCCCAGCATTTT	CASSERGNQPQHF